This is a list of T cell receptor beta chains from one sample in a study of neurological immune-mediated disorders. MiXCR, applied by TCRdb to the 5' RACE reads, yields one record per CDR3 protein. The sample carries about 43,000 distinct CDR3 sequences, roughly 12% recorded once. Sequencing was performed on PBMCs. These receptors originate from a female donor in good health. CDR3s include the opening cysteine and the closing phenylalanine or tryptophan. Each record gives: D gene, clone size, V gene, J gene, CDR3 protein, CDR3 DNA. The D gene is left open where the match is weak. Only part of the rows carry a size: once, few, many, or a class if the clone is expanded.

d_gene: .
abundance: many
v_gene: TRBV12-3/TRBV12-4
j_gene: TRBJ2-3
CDR3aa: CASSLKRPYTDTQYF
CDR3nt: TGTGCCAGCAGTTTAAAGAGACCTTACACAGATACGCAGTATTTT

d_gene: TRBD1
abundance: many
v_gene: TRBV3-1
j_gene: TRBJ1-3
CDR3aa: CASSQYRDSGNTIYF
CDR3nt: TGTGCCAGCAGCCAATACCGGGACAGTGGAAACACCATATATTTT

d_gene: .
abundance: .
v_gene: TRBV11-2
j_gene: TRBJ2-3
CDR3aa: CASSLAWGARTDTQYF
CDR3nt: TGTGCCAGCAGCTTAGCCTGGGGGGCACGTACAGATACGCAGTATTTT

d_gene: .
abundance: many
v_gene: TRBV13
j_gene: TRBJ2-1
CDR3aa: CASSLGRTTLTNEQFF
CDR3nt: TGTGCCAGCAGCTTAGGCCGAACGACCCTAACGAATGAGCAGTTCTTC

d_gene: .
abundance: many
v_gene: TRBV18
j_gene: TRBJ1-5
CDR3aa: CASSPRADQPQHF
CDR3nt: TGTGCCAGCTCACCCAGGGCGGATCAGCCCCAGCATTTT

d_gene: .
abundance: many
v_gene: TRBV20-1
j_gene: TRBJ1-2
CDR3aa: CSARDNGPGDGYTF
CDR3nt: TGCAGTGCTAGAGATAACGGGCCTGGGGACGGCTACACCTTC

d_gene: TRBD2
abundance: many
v_gene: TRBV5-1
j_gene: TRBJ2-1
CDR3aa: CASSLVLAGNNEQFF
CDR3nt: TGCGCCAGCAGCTTGGTACTAGCGGGGAACAATGAGCAGTTCTTC

d_gene: .
abundance: many
v_gene: TRBV6-2/TRBV6-3
j_gene: TRBJ1-6
CDR3aa: CASRTGTMDLHF
CDR3nt: TGTGCCAGCAGAACCGGGACGATGGATCTCCACTTT

d_gene: .
abundance: many
v_gene: TRBV5-1
j_gene: TRBJ1-1
CDR3aa: CASSLAGQENTEAFF
CDR3nt: TGCGCCAGCAGCTTGGCCGGTCAGGAGAACACTGAAGCTTTCTTT

d_gene: .
abundance: many
v_gene: TRBV7-2
j_gene: TRBJ1-1
CDR3aa: CASSFSWAGALSEAFF
CDR3nt: TGTGCCAGCAGCTTCTCTTGGGCAGGGGCTCTTTCTGAAGCTTTCTTT

d_gene: TRBD1
abundance: many
v_gene: TRBV6-5
j_gene: TRBJ1-2
CDR3aa: CASSARDRAINYGYTF
CDR3nt: TGTGCCAGCAGTGCAAGGGACAGGGCAATTAACTATGGCTACACCTTC

d_gene: TRBD1
abundance: many
v_gene: TRBV3-1
j_gene: TRBJ1-2
CDR3aa: CASSQDTGGRYGYTF
CDR3nt: TGTGCCAGCAGCCAGGATACAGGGGGACGGTATGGCTACACCTTC

d_gene: .
abundance: many
v_gene: TRBV10-3
j_gene: TRBJ2-1
CDR3aa: CAISDRDSYNEQFF
CDR3nt: TGTGCCATCAGTGACCGGGACTCCTACAATGAGCAGTTCTTC

d_gene: TRBD2
abundance: many
v_gene: TRBV12-3/TRBV12-4
j_gene: TRBJ2-2
CDR3aa: CASSPLAELNTGELFF
CDR3nt: TGTGCCAGCAGTCCCCTAGCGGAGCTTAACACCGGGGAGCTGTTTTTT

d_gene: .
abundance: many
v_gene: TRBV12-3/TRBV12-4
j_gene: TRBJ1-2
CDR3aa: CAAYLGLNYGYTF
CDR3nt: TGTGCCGCCTACCTGGGGCTTAACTATGGCTACACCTTC

d_gene: TRBD2
abundance: many
v_gene: TRBV12-3/TRBV12-4
j_gene: TRBJ2-3
CDR3aa: CASRNSGKGTDTQYF
CDR3nt: TGTGCCAGCAGGAATAGCGGGAAAGGCACAGATACGCAGTATTTT

d_gene: .
abundance: many
v_gene: TRBV20-1
j_gene: TRBJ2-5
CDR3aa: CSAPSGPTQYF
CDR3nt: TGCAGTGCTCCCTCGGGACCGACCCAGTACTTC

d_gene: .
abundance: many
v_gene: TRBV5-1
j_gene: TRBJ1-1
CDR3aa: CASREGGADAFF
CDR3nt: TGCGCCAGCAGAGAGGGGGGCGCAGACGCTTTCTTT

d_gene: .
abundance: many
v_gene: TRBV10-2
j_gene: TRBJ1-1
CDR3aa: CASSNGGGTEAFF
CDR3nt: TGCGCCAGCAGTAACGGGGGTGGTACTGAAGCTTTCTTT

d_gene: .
abundance: many
v_gene: TRBV5-1
j_gene: TRBJ1-1
CDR3aa: CASSPYGESEAFF
CDR3nt: TGCGCCAGCAGCCCATATGGGGAATCTGAAGCTTTCTTT

d_gene: TRBD1
abundance: many
v_gene: TRBV20-1
j_gene: TRBJ1-1
CDR3aa: CSGRTGMNTEAFF
CDR3nt: TGCAGTGGTCGGACAGGGATGAACACTGAAGCTTTCTTT

d_gene: .
abundance: many
v_gene: TRBV7-3
j_gene: TRBJ1-1
CDR3aa: CASSLSGDHTEAFF
CDR3nt: TGTGCCAGCAGCTTAAGTGGAGACCACACTGAAGCTTTCTTT

d_gene: TRBD1
abundance: many
v_gene: TRBV5-1
j_gene: TRBJ2-3
CDR3aa: CASSFGQGADTQYF
CDR3nt: TGCGCCAGCAGCTTCGGACAGGGGGCAGATACGCAGTATTTT

d_gene: .
abundance: many
v_gene: TRBV18
j_gene: TRBJ2-5
CDR3aa: CASSPPPVETQYF
CDR3nt: TGTGCCAGCTCACCTCCCCCGGTAGAGACCCAGTACTTC